This T cell receptor (beta chain) was identified in a study of T-cell reconstitution after alpha-beta-depleted transplantation in children. Study results and caveats: At day 60, the high TCRbeta diversity found in some patients originated from recipient T cells and thymic progenitors that had survived. It was newly produced T cells that mostly accounted for T-cell counts and diversity one year after transplant. Expanded graft clones, several hundred of them, were reportedly the source of alpha-beta T cells about two months after transplant.

TCRbeta library construction was performed incorporating unique molecular identifiers. TCRdb recomputed calls from the PCR reads with MiXCR, one row per CDR3 protein. The sample includes about 120,000 distinct CDR3 sequences, 20% to 25% of them seen just once. This clonotype has just a few counts. Its antigen is undetermined. The CDR3 length is 14 residues. The germline V gene encodes CDR1 MNHEY and CDR2 SVGAGI. V was pared by 0 bases and J by 3 bases, with 9 bases between. J is TRBJ2-7 and V is TRBV6-5, with unresolved D. The TCR originated in a male patient aged 2-10 years who had a stem cell transplant for chronic granulomatous disease, so the T cells may come from the graft donor. The sequencing here drew on PBMCs, mostly from graft donor cells, taken 180 days after TCRalphabeta/CD19-depleted stem cell transplant. In nucleotides, the CDR3 is TGTGCCAGCAGTTACTCTATAGCCGTCTACGAGCAGTACTTC. Amino acids: CASSYSIAVYEQYF.